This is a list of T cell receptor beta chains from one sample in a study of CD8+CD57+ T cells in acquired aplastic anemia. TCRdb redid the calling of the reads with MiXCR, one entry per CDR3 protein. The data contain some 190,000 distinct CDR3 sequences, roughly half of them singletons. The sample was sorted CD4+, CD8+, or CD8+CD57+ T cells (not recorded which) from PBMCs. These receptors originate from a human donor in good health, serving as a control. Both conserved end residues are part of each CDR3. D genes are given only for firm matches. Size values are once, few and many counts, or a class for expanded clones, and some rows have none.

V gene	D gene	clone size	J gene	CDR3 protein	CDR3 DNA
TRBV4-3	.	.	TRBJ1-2	CASSQVELGRRANYGYTF	TGCGCCAGCAGCCAGGTGGAGTTGGGCCGGAGAGCTAACTATGGCTACACCTTC
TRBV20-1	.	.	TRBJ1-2	CSARAQGVVSGYTF	TGCAGTGCTAGAGCGCAGGGAGTCGTAAGTGGCTACACCTTC
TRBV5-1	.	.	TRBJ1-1	CASSAGRTEAFF	TGCGCCAGCAGCGCAGGTAGGACTGAAGCTTTCTTT
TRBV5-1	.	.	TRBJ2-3	CASRMGGATDTQYF	TGCGCCAGCAGGATGGGAGGAGCCACAGATACGCAGTATTTT
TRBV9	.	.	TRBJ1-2	CASSVDPADYGYTF	TGTGCCAGCAGCGTAGACCCAGCAGACTATGGCTACACCTTC
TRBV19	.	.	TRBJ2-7	CASMPTQQGPEQYF	TGTGCCAGTATGCCCACCCAACAGGGCCCCGAGCAGTACTTC
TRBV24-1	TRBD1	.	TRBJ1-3	CATSETGTGFGNTIYF	TGTGCCACCAGTGAGACCGGGACAGGGTTTGGAAACACCATATATTTT
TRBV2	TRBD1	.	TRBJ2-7	CASSVTGEYDEQYF	TGTGCCAGCAGTGTTACAGGGGAATACGACGAGCAGTACTTC
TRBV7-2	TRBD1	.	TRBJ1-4	CASSASGTGNEKLFF	TGTGCCAGCAGCGCATCCGGGACAGGGAATGAAAAACTGTTTTTT
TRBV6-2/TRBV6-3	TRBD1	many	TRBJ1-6	CASSYPGGRGLDSPLHF	TGTGCCAGCAGTTACCCGGGGGGCAGGGGGCTAGATTCACCCCTCCACTTT
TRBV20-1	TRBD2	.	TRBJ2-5	CSATGLAVGGRQEETQYF	TGCAGTGCTACAGGACTAGCTGTCGGGGGGCGGCAGGAAGAGACCCAGTACTTC
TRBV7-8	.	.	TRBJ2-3	CASSIGLDTQYF	TGTGCCAGCAGCATCGGCCTAGATACGCAGTATTTT
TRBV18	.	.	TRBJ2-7	CASSPQGLSYEQYF	TGTGCCAGCTCACCACAGGGGTTATCCTACGAGCAGTACTTC
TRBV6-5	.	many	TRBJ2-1	CASRTEQGGLNEQFF	TGTGCCAGCAGGACGGAGCAGGGGGGACTCAATGAGCAGTTCTTC
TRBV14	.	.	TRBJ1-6	CASSLSLGDSPLHF	TGTGCCAGCAGCCTCTCCTTGGGGGATTCACCCCTCCACTTT
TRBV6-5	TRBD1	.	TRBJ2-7	CASRHRDRGSYEQYF	TGTGCCAGCAGACACCGGGACAGGGGGTCCTACGAGCAGTACTTC
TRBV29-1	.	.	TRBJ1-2	CSVGTGDNYGYTF	TGCAGCGTTGGAACTGGAGATAACTATGGCTACACCTTC
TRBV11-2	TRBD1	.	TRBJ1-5	CASSLGTGDNQPQHF	TGTGCCAGCAGCTTAGGGACAGGGGACAATCAGCCCCAGCATTTT
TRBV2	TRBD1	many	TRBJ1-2	CASSEKSGGGSGYTF	TGTGCCAGCAGTGAAAAGTCAGGGGGTGGTTCTGGCTACACCTTC
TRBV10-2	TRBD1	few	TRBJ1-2	CASNAGTGAYHGYTF	TGCGCCAGCAACGCCGGGACAGGGGCCTATCATGGCTACACCTTC
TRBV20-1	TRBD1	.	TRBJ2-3	CSGTGGTDTQYF	TGCAGTGGGACAGGGGGCACAGATACGCAGTATTTT
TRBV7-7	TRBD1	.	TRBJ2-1	CASSYGQGAHNEQFF	TGTGCCAGCAGCTATGGACAGGGGGCGCACAATGAGCAGTTCTTC
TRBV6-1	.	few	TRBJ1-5	CASSYDNNQPQHF	TGTGCCAGCAGTTACGACAACAATCAGCCCCAGCATTTT
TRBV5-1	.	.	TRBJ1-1	CASGLRQAGSDAEAFF	TGCGCCAGCGGCTTGAGACAGGCGGGGAGCGACGCTGAAGCTTTCTTT
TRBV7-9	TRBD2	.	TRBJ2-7	CASSLLAGGLYEQYF	TGTGCCAGCAGCTTATTGGCGGGAGGTCTTTACGAGCAGTACTTC
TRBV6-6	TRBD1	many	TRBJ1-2	CASLGTGNYGYTF	TGTGCCAGCCTTGGGACAGGGAACTATGGCTACACCTTC
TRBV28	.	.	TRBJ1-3	CASSRKPGHKGNTIYF	TGTGCCAGCAGTCGAAAACCGGGACATAAAGGAAACACCATATATTTT
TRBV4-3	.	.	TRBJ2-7	CASSQEPGRTYEQYF	TGCGCCAGCAGCCAAGAACCGGGACGGACATACGAGCAGTACTTC
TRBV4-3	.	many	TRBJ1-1	CASSQEGRQLNTEAFF	TGCGCCAGCAGCCAAGAAGGAAGACAGTTGAACACTGAAGCTTTCTTT
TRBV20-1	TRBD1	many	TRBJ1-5	CSAPTGPNQPQHF	TGCAGTGCCCCGACAGGGCCCAATCAGCCCCAGCATTTT
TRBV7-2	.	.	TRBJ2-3	CASRRGTDTQCF	TGTGCCAGCAGGAGGGGCACAGATACGCAGTGTTTT
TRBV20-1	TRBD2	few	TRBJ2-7	CSARGGGDSYEQYF	TGCAGTGCTAGGGGCGGGGGGGACTCCTACGAGCAGTACTTC
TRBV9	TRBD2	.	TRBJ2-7	CASSSTGGTSSYEQYF	TGTGCCAGCAGTTCTACCGGTGGGACTAGCTCCTACGAGCAGTACTTC
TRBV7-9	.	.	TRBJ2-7	CASSLTRDGQYF	TGCGCCAGCAGTCTAACTAGAGACGGGCAGTACTTC
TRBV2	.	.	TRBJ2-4	CASIGRGGDIQYF	TGTGCCAGCATCGGCAGGGGAGGGGACATTCAGTACTTC
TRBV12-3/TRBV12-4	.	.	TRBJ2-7	CASSGTGNLYEQYF	TGTGCCAGCAGTGGAACAGGGAATCTCTACGAGCAGTACTTC
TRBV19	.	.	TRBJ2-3	CASSIRGDTQYF	TGTGCCAGTAGTATAAGAGGGGATACGCAGTATTTT
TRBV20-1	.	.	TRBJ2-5	CSARPAETQYF	TGCAGTGCTAGACCGGCTGAGACCCAGTACTTC
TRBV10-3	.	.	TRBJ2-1	CAISTWGTSDTDTQFF	TGTGCCATCAGTACTTGGGGGACCTCGGACACAGATACGCAGTTCTTC
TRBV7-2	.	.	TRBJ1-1	CASSLGSYTEAFF	TGTGCCAGCAGCCTCGGGTCCTACACTGAAGCTTTCTTT